This T cell receptor (beta chain) stems from a study of shared clonotypes between healthy human individuals. As for the study in general: Each donor's CD8 memory used one plate, CD8 naive two, each CD4 subset three. Study observations and caveats: The researchers took only blood, and tissue repertoires probably look different. The naive CD4 repertoires of a handful of donors were compared, and around 5.1% of clonotypes were shared.

From germline, CDR1 is MDHEN and CDR2 SYDVKM. Between the trimmed V and J ends, which lost 3 bases and 1 base, there was a span of 7 bases. The CDR3 has 14 amino acids. Only in-frame clones appear in the TCRdb table, and some are missing; sequencing was by immunoSEQ multiplex PCR. The sample contains some 1,100,000 clones, 75% to 80% of which appear only once. With respect to this clone: The antigen is not known. Other DNA variants within this sample encode the same CDR3.

The rearrangement uses TRBV28 and TRBJ1-5; no reliable D call. The sample consisted of memory CD4+ T cells from PBMCs. Stated subset: CD45RA-negative fraction. This TCR was sampled from a man aged 18 to 35 in good health. Some clones in this sample may be carry-over from other donors' samples. This CDR3 reads CASSFGGSNQPQHF. DNA of the CDR3: TGTGCCAGCAGTTTTGGAGGGAGCAATCAGCCCCAGCATTTT.